This is a list of T cell receptor beta chains from one sample in a study of T cell repertoires in cytomegalovirus infection. Antigen specificity for these receptors is unknown. One entry per CDR3 protein results from TCRdb running MiXCR on the reads. The sample shows roughly 90,000 distinct CDR3 sequences, 20% to 30% of them seen only once. The source was CD8+ T cells from cultured PBMCs, collected from culture after CMV antigen stimulation. Source of these receptors: a human donor in good health (CMV status not recorded). Some clones in this sample may be carry-over from other donors' samples. Each CDR3 is given with its conserved first and last residue. A D gene is named only where the DNA matches it firmly. Clone size, where shown, is once, few, many, or a class for clones that have expanded.

d_call | j_call | v_call | clone_size | cdr3_nt | cdr3_aa
TRBD1 | TRBJ2-7 | TRBV7-7 | few | TGTGCTAGCAGCTTAGGGGGGACAGGGCAACACGAGCAGTACTTC | CASSLGGTGQHEQYF
. | TRBJ1-1 | TRBV6-2/TRBV6-3 | many | TGTGCCAGCAGTTCCGGCATTGCTGAAGCTTTCTTT | CASSSGIAEAFF
. | TRBJ1-2 | TRBV27 | few | TGTGCCAGCAAGGGGGGAGAGAACTATGGCTACACCTTC | CASKGGENYGYTF
TRBD2 | TRBJ2-3 | TRBV7-4 | . | TGTGCCAGCAGCTCCCCCGGAGTTGCTAGCGGGAAACTTACTAGCACAGATACGCAGTATTTT | CASSSPGVASGKLTSTDTQYF
. | TRBJ2-1 | TRBV19 | few | TGTGCCAGTAGTAACCGACGGGAGCCCTCCGAGAATGAGCAGTTCTTC | CASSNRREPSENEQFF
TRBD2 | TRBJ2-1 | TRBV6-1 | many | TGTGCCAGCACCCGGGGACTAGCGGGGGGGAATGAGCAGTTCTTC | CASTRGLAGGNEQFF
TRBD1 | TRBJ1-1 | TRBV7-8 | many | TGTGCCAGCAACCTAGTCCGGGACAGCTCGAACACTGAAGCTTTCTTT | CASNLVRDSSNTEAFF
. | TRBJ2-7 | TRBV20-1 | many | TGCAGTGCTAGAGGCCCCCGGGACGTCTACTACGAGCAGTACTTC | CSARGPRDVYYEQYF
TRBD2 | TRBJ2-7 | TRBV28 | few | TGTGCCAGCAGCCTTAGCGGGGGGGCCTCCGAGCAGTACTTC | CASSLSGGASEQYF
TRBD2 | TRBJ2-1 | TRBV5-1 | few | TGCGCCAGCAGCTTGGCCCCGGGGGGGCCATCAGGTTATGAGCAGTTCTTC | CASSLAPGGPSGYEQFF
. | TRBJ1-1 | TRBV28 | . | TGTGCCAGCAGTTTTCGGGGTACAGGCACTGAAGCTTTCTTT | CASSFRGTGTEAFF
. | TRBJ1-2 | TRBV7-2 | few | TGTGCCAGCAGCACCCACGGGCAGAACTATGGCTACACCTTC | CASSTHGQNYGYTF
TRBD1 | TRBJ2-3 | TRBV11-3 | . | TGTGCCAGCAGCCGGGAACTATCGGGACAGGAGAAGTATTTT | CASSRELSGQEKYF
TRBD1 | TRBJ2-3 | TRBV5-1 | . | TGCGCCAGCAGCGGAGAGGGACAGGAGTACACAGATACGCAGTATTTT | CASSGEGQEYTDTQYF
TRBD1 | TRBJ1-2 | TRBV9 | few | TGTGCCAGCAGCACCCAGGCACAGGGGGCGAAAGGTGGCTACACCTTC | CASSTQAQGAKGGYTF
TRBD1 | TRBJ2-5 | TRBV12-3/TRBV12-4 | many | TGTGCCAGCAGCCATACAGGGGGCCCGGAGACCCAGTACTTC | CASSHTGGPETQYF
. | TRBJ2-7 | TRBV7-8 | . | TGTGCCAGCAGCTCCCCCGCCGAGCAGTACTTC | CASSSPAEQYF
. | TRBJ1-6 | TRBV7-6 | . | TGTGCCAGCAGCTTAGAACGGCCAGGGTTTTCACCCCTCCACTTT | CASSLERPGFSPLHF
TRBD2 | TRBJ2-5 | TRBV6-6 | few | TGTGCCAGCAGTTACGGAACTAGCGGTCCCCAAGAGACCCAGTACTTC | CASSYGTSGPQETQYF
TRBD2 | TRBJ2-5 | TRBV5-4 | . | TGTGCCAGCAGCATACCTAGCGGGGGGGCCCAGGAGACCCAGTACTTC | CASSIPSGGAQETQYF
TRBD1 | TRBJ1-2 | TRBV29-1 | many | TGCAGCGTCCGGACAGGGGATGGTTATGGCTACACCTTC | CSVRTGDGYGYTF
TRBD2 | TRBJ2-7 | TRBV6-5 | . | TGTGCCAGCACCTCCCGGGCTAGCGGGGTTGGCTCCTACGAGCAGTACTTC | CASTSRASGVGSYEQYF
TRBD1 | TRBJ1-5 | TRBV6-5 | . | TGTGCCAGCAGTTACGGGACAGGGGGCAATCAGCCCCAGCATTTT | CASSYGTGGNQPQHF
. | TRBJ2-1 | TRBV5-5 | many | TGTGCCAGCAGCTTACAGGGCAACTCCTACAATGAGCAGTTCTTC | CASSLQGNSYNEQFF
. | TRBJ2-7 | TRBV12-3/TRBV12-4 | many | TGTGCCAGCAGCCCACCGGGAATTAGACTCTACGAGCAGTACTTC | CASSPPGIRLYEQYF
TRBD1 | TRBJ1-2 | TRBV29-1 | few | TGCAGCGTTGAGGACAGGCACTATGGCTACACCTTC | CSVEDRHYGYTF
. | TRBJ2-3 | TRBV4-1 | . | TGCGCCAGCAGCCAAGCATTTTTAGTGGGGGATACGCAGTATTTT | CASSQAFLVGDTQYF
TRBD1 | TRBJ1-4 | TRBV6-1 | many | TGTGCCGTCGTAACGTCTACAGGGGAGGAGGGGACTAATGAAAAACTGTTTTTT | CAVVTSTGEEGTNEKLFF
. | TRBJ2-7 | TRBV6-6 | . | TGTGCCAGCAGTCCCCCAGTCGGCAGGGTAGTCTCCTACGAGCAGTACTTC | CASSPPVGRVVSYEQYF
. | TRBJ2-7 | TRBV11-2 | few | TGTGCCAGCAGCTTAGATCTATGGCACGGCGAGCAGTACTTC | CASSLDLWHGEQYF